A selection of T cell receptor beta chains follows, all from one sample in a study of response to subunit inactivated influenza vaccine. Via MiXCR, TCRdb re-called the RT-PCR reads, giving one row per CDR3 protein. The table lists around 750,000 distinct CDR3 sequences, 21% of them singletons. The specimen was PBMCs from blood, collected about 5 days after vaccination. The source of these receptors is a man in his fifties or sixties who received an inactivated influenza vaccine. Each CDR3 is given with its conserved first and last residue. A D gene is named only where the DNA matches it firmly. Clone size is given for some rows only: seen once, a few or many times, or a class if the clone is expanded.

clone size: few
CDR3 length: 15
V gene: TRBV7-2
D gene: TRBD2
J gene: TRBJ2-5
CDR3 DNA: TGTGCCAGCAGCCGGCGCGGGACTAGCAAAGAGACCCAGTACTTC
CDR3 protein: CASSRRGTSKETQYF

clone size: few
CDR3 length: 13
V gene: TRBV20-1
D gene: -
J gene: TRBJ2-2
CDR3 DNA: TGCAGTGCTAACGACGGCTACACCGGGGAGCTGTTTTTT
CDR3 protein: CSANDGYTGELFF

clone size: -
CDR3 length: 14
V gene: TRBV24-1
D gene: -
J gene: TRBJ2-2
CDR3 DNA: TGTGCCACCAGTGACCGGACGATTACCGGGGAGCTGTTTTTT
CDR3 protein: CATSDRTITGELFF

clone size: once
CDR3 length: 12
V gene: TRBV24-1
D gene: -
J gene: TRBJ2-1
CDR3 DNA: TGTGCCACCAGGGGAATCGCCTTCGAGCAGTTCTTC
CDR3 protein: CATRGIAFEQFF

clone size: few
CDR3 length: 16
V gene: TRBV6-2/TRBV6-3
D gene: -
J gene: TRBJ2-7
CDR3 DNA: TGTGCCAGCAAGTCGCGGGTAAGGGACAATACGTACGAGCAGTACTTC
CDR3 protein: CASKSRVRDNTYEQYF

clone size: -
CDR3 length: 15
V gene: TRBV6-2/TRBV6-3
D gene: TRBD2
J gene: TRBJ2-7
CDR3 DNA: TGTGCCAGCAGTTTGACTAGCGGGTCCTCCTTCGAGCAGTACTTC
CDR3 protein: CASSLTSGSSFEQYF

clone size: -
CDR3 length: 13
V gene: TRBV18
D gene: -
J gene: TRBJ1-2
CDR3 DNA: TGTGCCAGCTCCAACCGGGGCCTGGTGAGCTACACCTTC
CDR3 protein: CASSNRGLVSYTF

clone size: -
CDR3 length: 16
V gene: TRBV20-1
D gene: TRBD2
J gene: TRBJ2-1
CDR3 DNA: TGCAGTGCTAGAGGGAGGACTAGCGGGAGTTACAATGAGCAGTTCTTC
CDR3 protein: CSARGRTSGSYNEQFF

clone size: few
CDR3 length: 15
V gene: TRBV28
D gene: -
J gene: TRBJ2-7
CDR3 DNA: TGTGCCAGCAGTGTTAGCGGAATGCTCTCCTACGAGCAGTACTTC
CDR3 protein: CASSVSGMLSYEQYF

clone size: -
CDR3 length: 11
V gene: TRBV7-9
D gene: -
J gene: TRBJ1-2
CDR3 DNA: TGTGCCAGCAGCTTAATTCAGTACTCCACCTTC
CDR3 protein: CASSLIQYSTF

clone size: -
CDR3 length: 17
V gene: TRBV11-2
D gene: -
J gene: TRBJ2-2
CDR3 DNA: TGTGCCAGCAGCTCAACAACGGGCTTCGGGCACACCGGGGAGCTGTTTTTT
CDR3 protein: CASSSTTGFGHTGELFF

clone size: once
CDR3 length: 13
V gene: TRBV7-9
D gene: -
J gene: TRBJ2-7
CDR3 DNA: TGTGCCAGCAGCTTAGTTAACTACTACGAGCAGTACTTC
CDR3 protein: CASSLVNYYEQYF

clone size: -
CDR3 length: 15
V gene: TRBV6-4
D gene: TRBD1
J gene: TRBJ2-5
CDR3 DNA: TGTGCCAGCAGTTCGGAACAGGGGGCCCAAGAGACCCAGTACTTC
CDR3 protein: CASSSEQGAQETQYF

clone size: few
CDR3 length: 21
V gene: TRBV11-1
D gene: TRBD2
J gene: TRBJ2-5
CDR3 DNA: TGTGCCAGCAGCCCCCCCCTCCGCGGCCAACACCCTAAGGGAGGGTTTGAGACCCAGTACTTC
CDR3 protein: CASSPPLRGQHPKGGFETQYF

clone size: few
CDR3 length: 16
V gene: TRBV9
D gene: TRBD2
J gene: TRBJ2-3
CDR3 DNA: TGTGCCAGCAGCGCGACTAGCGGGAGGTTCGGGGATACGCAGTATTTT
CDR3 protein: CASSATSGRFGDTQYF

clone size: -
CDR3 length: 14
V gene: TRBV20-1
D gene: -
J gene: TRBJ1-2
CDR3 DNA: TGCAGTGCTAGAGATGGGACGGCTAACTATGGCTACACCTTC
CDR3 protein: CSARDGTANYGYTF

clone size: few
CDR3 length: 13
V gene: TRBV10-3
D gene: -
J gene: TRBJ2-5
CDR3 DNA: TGTGCCATCAGTGAGTCGGTACAGGGAACCCAGTACTTC
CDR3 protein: CAISESVQGTQYF

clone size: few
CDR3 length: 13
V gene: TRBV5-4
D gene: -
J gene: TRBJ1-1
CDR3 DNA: TGTGCCAGCAACCTACAGCCGTACACTGAAGCTTTCTTT
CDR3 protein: CASNLQPYTEAFF

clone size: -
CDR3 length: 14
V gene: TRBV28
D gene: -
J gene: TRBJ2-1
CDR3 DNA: TGTGCCAGCAGTTTGGGCAGGGGTTTGGATGAGCAGTTCTTC
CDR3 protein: CASSLGRGLDEQFF

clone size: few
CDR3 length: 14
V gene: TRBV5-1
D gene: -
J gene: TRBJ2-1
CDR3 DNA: TGCGCCAGCAAGGGGGGTTACTCCTACAATGAGCAGTTCTTC
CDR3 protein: CASKGGYSYNEQFF

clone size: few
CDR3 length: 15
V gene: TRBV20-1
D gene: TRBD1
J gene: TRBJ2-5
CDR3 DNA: TGCAGTGCTATGGCTCGTACAGGGGGCTTGGAGACCCAGTACTTC
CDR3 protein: CSAMARTGGLETQYF

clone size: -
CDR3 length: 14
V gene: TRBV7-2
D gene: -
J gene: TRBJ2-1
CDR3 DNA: TGTGCCAGCAGCTTAGCGACTTCAGGTCAGGAGCAGTTCTTC
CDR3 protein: CASSLATSGQEQFF

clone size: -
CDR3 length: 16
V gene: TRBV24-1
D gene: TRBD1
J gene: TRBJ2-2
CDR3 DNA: TGTGCCACCAGTGATCGAATAGGACAGGCCACCGGGGAGCTGTTTTTT
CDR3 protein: CATSDRIGQATGELFF

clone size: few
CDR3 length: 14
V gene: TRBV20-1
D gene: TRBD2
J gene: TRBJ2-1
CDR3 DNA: TGCAGTGCGCGGACTAGCGGGCCATACAATGAGCAGTTCTTC
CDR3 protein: CSARTSGPYNEQFF

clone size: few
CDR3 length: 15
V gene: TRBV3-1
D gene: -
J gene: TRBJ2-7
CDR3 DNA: TGTGCCAGCAGCCAAGCCCAGGAAGGAAAATACGAGCAGTACTTC
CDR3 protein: CASSQAQEGKYEQYF

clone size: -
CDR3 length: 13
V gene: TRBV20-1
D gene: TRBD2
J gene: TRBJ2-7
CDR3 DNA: TGCAGTGCTATTAGCGGGAGATCTGAAGAGCAGTACTTC
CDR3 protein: CSAISGRSEEQYF

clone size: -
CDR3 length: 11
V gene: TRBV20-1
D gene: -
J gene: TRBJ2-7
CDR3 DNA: TGCAGTGCTATCCCCGTCTACGAGCAGTACTTC
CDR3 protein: CSAIPVYEQYF

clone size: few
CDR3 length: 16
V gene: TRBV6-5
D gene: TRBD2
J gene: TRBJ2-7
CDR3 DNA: TGTGCCAGCAGTTACTCCATTCCGACTAGCTTACCCGAGCAGTACTTC
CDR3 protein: CASSYSIPTSLPEQYF

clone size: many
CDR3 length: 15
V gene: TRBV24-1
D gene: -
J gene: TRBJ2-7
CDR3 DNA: TGTGCCACCAGTGATCCCCGGGCGGGCGGCTACGAGCAGTACTTC
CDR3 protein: CATSDPRAGGYEQYF

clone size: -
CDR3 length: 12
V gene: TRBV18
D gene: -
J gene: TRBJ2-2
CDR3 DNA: TGTGCCAGCGGGAGTGACACCGGGGAGCTGTTTTTT
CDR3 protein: CASGSDTGELFF

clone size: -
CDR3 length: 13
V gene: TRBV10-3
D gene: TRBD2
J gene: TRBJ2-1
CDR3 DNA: TGTGCCATCAGACGACTAGCGGGGGATGAGCAGTTCTTC
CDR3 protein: CAIRRLAGDEQFF

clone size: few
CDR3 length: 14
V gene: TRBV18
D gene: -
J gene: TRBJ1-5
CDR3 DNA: TGTGCCAGCTCATACGGACAGCCGAATCAGCCCCAGCATTTT
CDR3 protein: CASSYGQPNQPQHF

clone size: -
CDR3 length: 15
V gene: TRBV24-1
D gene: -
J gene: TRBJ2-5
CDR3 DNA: TGTGCCACCAGTGATCCCTCGCTTGGACAAGAGACCCAGTACTTC
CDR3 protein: CATSDPSLGQETQYF

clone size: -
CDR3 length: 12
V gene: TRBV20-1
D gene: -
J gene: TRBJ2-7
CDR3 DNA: TGCAGTGCTAGAGTGTCCTCTGGCGAGCAGTACTTC
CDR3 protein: CSARVSSGEQYF

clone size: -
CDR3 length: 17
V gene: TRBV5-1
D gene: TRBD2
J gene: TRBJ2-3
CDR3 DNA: TGCGCCAGCAGCTTGGCCAATAGCGGGGGGGCCAGTGATACGCAGTATTTT
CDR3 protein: CASSLANSGGASDTQYF

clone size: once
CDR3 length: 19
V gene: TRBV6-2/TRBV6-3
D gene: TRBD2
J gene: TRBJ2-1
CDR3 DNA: TGTGCCAGCAGTTACTCGACTAGCGGGAGCTCTAGCTCCTACAATGAGCAGTTCTTC
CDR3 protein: CASSYSTSGSSSSYNEQFF

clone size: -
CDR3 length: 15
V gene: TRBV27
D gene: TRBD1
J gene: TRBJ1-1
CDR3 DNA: TGTGCCAGCAGAAAGGGGGACAGGGTGAACACTGAAGCTTTCTTT
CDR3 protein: CASRKGDRVNTEAFF

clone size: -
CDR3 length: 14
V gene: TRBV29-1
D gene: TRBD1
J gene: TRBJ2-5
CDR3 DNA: TGCAGCGCGACCGGGGGACAGGGGGTTGAGACCCAGTACTTC
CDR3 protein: CSATGGQGVETQYF

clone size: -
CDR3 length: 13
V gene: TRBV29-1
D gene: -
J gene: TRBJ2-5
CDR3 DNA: TGCAGCGTAGACGACAGCCACCAAGAGACCCAGTACTTC
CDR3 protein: CSVDDSHQETQYF

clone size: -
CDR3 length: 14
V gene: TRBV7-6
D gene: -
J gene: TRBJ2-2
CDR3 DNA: TGTGCCAGCAGAGATTCACAGGGTCCCGGGGAGCTGTTTTTT
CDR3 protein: CASRDSQGPGELFF

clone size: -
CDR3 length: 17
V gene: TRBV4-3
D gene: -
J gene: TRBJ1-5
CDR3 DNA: TGCGCCAGCAGCCAAGACGTAGGGGGTTTTCGCAATCAGCCCCAGCATTTT
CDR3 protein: CASSQDVGGFRNQPQHF

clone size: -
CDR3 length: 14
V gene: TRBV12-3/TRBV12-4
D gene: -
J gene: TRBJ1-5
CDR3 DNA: TGTGCCAGCAGTTTTAGGGGACCTTACGAGCCCCAGCATTTT
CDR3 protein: CASSFRGPYEPQHF

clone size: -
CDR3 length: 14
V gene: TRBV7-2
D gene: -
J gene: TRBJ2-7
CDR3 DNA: TGTGCCAGCAGCTCTATGCGACAGGTAAAGGAGCAGTACTTC
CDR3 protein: CASSSMRQVKEQYF

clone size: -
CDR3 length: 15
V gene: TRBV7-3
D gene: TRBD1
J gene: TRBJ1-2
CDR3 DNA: TGTGCCAGCAGCTGGACGACAGGGGATTCCTATGGCTACACCTTC
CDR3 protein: CASSWTTGDSYGYTF

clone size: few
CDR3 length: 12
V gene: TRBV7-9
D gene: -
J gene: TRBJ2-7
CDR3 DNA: TGTGCCAGCAGCGCCGTCAGGTACGAGCAGTACTTC
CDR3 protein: CASSAVRYEQYF

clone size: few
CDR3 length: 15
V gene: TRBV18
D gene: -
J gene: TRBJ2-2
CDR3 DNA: TGTGCCAGCTCACCGGGACCAGGGAACACCGGGGAGCTGTTTTTT
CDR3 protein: CASSPGPGNTGELFF

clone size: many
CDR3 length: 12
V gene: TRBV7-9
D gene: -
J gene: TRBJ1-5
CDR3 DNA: TGTGCCAGCAGCTTGAGCAATCAGCCCCAGCATTTT
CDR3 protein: CASSLSNQPQHF

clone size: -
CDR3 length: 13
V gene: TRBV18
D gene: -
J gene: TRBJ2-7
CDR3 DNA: TGTGCCAGCTCACCGAAAACAGGGAACGAGCAGTACTTC
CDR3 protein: CASSPKTGNEQYF

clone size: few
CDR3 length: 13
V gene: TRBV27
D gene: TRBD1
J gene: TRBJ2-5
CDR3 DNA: TGTGCCAGCAAGGGGGCCAACCAAGAGACCCAGTACTTC
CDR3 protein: CASKGANQETQYF

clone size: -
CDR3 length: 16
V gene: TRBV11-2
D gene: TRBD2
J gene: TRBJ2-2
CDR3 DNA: TGTGCCAGCAGCTTAGAGGCTAGCGGGGTCACCGGGGAGCTGTTTTTT
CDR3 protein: CASSLEASGVTGELFF

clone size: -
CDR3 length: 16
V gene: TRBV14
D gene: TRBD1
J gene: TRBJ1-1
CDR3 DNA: TGTGCCAGCAGCCAAGATCTAGGACAGGGGAGGGCTGAAGCTTTCTTT
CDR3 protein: CASSQDLGQGRAEAFF

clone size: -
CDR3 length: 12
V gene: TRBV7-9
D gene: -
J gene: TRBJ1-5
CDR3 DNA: TGTGCCAGCAGCTCGGACCCCTGGCCCCAGCATTTT
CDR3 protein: CASSSDPWPQHF

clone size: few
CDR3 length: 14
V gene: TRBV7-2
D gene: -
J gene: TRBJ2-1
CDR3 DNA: TGTGCCAGCAGCTGGGACTGGGAATACAATGAGCAGTTCTTC
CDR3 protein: CASSWDWEYNEQFF